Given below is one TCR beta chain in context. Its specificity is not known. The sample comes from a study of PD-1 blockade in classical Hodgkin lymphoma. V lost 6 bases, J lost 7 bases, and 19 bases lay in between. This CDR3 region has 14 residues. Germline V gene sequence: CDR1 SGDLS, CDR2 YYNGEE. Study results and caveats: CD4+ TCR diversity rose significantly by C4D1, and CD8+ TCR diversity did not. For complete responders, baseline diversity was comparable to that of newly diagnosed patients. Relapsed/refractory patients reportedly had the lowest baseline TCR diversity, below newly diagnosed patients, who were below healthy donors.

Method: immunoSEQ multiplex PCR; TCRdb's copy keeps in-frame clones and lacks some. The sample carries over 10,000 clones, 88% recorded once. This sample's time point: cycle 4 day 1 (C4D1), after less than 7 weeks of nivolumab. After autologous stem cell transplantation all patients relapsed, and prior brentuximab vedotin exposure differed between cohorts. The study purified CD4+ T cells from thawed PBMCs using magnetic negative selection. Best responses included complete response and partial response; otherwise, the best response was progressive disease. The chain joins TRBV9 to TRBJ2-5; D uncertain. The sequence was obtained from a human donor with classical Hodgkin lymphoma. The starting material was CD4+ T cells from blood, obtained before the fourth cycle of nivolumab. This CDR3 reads CASNKAGSPGTQYF. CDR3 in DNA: TGTGCCAGCAACAAAGCCGGGTCTCCCGGGACCCAGTACTTC.